Listed below are T cell receptor beta chains from one sample, sequenced in a study of CD8 T cells in Susac syndrome. TCRdb re-analysed the immunoSEQ multiplex PCR reads in MiXCR, keeping a single row per CDR3 protein. The sample records some 180,000 distinct CDR3 sequences, roughly 94% being singletons. Specimen: CD4+ T cells from PBMCs. Receptors originate from a human donor with Susac syndrome. Each CDR3 is given with its conserved first and last residue. D genes are given only for firm matches. Some rows have no size entry. The others give once, few or many, or a class for an expanded clone.

TRBD2 | TRBJ2-1 | . | TRBV19 | CASRLAGGPFAEQFF | TGTGCCAGTAGGTTAGCGGGAGGGCCTTTTGCTGAGCAGTTCTTC
. | TRBJ1-1 | . | TRBV7-2 | CASSLNIVNTEAFF | TGTGCCAGCAGCCTCAACATCGTGAACACTGAAGCTTTCTTT
. | TRBJ1-5 | . | TRBV29-1 | CSVRDGNSNQPQHF | TGCAGCGTAAGGGACGGGAATAGCAATCAGCCCCAGCATTTT
TRBD1 | TRBJ1-6 | . | TRBV11-2 | CASSRRTGTGGSPLHF | TGTGCCAGCAGCCGCCGAACCGGGACAGGGGGTTCACCCCTCCACTTT
TRBD1 | TRBJ2-7 | . | TRBV30 | CAWSTSGQDYEQYF | TGTGCCTGGAGTACCAGCGGACAGGACTACGAGCAGTACTTC
TRBD2 | TRBJ2-1 | . | TRBV7-9 | CASSLPRLSGTNNEQFF | TGTGCCAGCAGCTTACCACGACTTAGCGGGACAAACAATGAGCAGTTCTTC
TRBD1 | TRBJ2-7 | . | TRBV5-1 | CASSGTDEQYF | TGCGCCAGCAGCGGGACAGACGAGCAGTACTTC
TRBD1 | TRBJ2-3 | once | TRBV24-1 | CATSDQGTELTDTQYF | TGTGCCACCAGTGATCAAGGGACAGAACTCACAGATACGCAGTATTTT
. | TRBJ2-7 | . | TRBV11-2 | CASSLARTTYEQYF | TGTGCCAGCAGCTTAGCGCGGACTACCTACGAGCAGTACTTC
TRBD1 | TRBJ1-2 | . | TRBV7-9 | CASSLEETGRNGYTF | TGTGCCAGCAGCTTAGAAGAGACAGGGAGAAATGGCTACACCTTC
TRBD2 | TRBJ2-7 | . | TRBV2 | CASSKRDYRSYEQYF | TGTGCCAGCAGTAAAAGGGACTATCGGTCCTACGAGCAGTACTTC
. | TRBJ1-2 | . | TRBV5-1 | CASSAGHFVPTPRAYGYTF | TGCGCCAGCAGCGCTGGCCACTTTGTTCCGACCCCTAGAGCCTATGGCTACACCTTC
TRBD1 | TRBJ2-7 | . | TRBV20-1 | CSASGFPDRVYEQYF | TGCAGTGCTAGTGGTTTCCCGGACAGGGTCTACGAGCAGTACTTC
TRBD2 | TRBJ2-1 | . | TRBV12-3/TRBV12-4 | CASGPGLANYNEQFF | TGTGCCAGCGGCCCGGGACTAGCGAACTACAATGAGCAGTTCTTC
. | TRBJ2-7 | . | TRBV3-1 | CASSQDPDGAYEQYF | TGTGCCAGCAGCCAAGATCCGGACGGGGCCTACGAGCAGTACTTC
TRBD1 | TRBJ2-1 | . | TRBV7-9 | CASSSPWDRGRRNEQFF | TGTGCCAGCAGCAGCCCTTGGGACAGGGGGCGAAGGAATGAGCAGTTCTTC
TRBD1 | TRBJ1-1 | . | TRBV20-1 | CSASGTGGSMNTEAFF | TGCAGTGCTTCCGGGACAGGGGGATCCATGAACACTGAAGCTTTCTTT
. | TRBJ2-3 | . | TRBV24-1 | CATSDPATRLADTQYF | TGTGCCACCAGTGATCCCGCAACACGGTTGGCGGATACGCAGTATTTT
. | TRBJ2-1 | . | TRBV3-1 | CASSRRWASSYNEQFF | TGTGCCAGCAGCAGAAGGTGGGCAAGCTCCTACAATGAGCAGTTCTTC
. | TRBJ1-1 | few | TRBV20-1 | CSARDTEAFF | TGCAGTGCTAGGGACACTGAAGCTTTCTTT
. | TRBJ1-1 | . | TRBV6-2/TRBV6-3 | CASSLYPEGTEAFF | TGTGCCAGCAGCCTTTACCCAGAAGGGACTGAAGCTTTCTTT
. | TRBJ1-2 | . | TRBV4-1 | CASSQEPGNYGYTF | TGCGCCAGCAGCCAAGAGCCAGGAAACTATGGCTACACCTTC
TRBD1 | TRBJ1-5 | . | TRBV16 | CASSQSSQGEQPQHF | TGTGCCAGCAGCCAATCGTCACAGGGGGAACAGCCCCAGCATTTT
TRBD2 | TRBJ2-1 | . | TRBV4-1 | CASSASGRTINEQFF | TGCGCCAGCAGCGCTAGCGGGAGGACCATCAATGAGCAGTTCTTC
. | TRBJ2-4 | . | TRBV5-4 | CASSGGGPKNIQYF | TGTGCCAGCAGCGGGGGGGGCCCCAAAAACATTCAGTACTTC
. | TRBJ2-1 | . | TRBV18 | CASSPLRNVDEQFF | TGTGCCAGCTCACCACTTAGGAATGTCGATGAGCAGTTCTTC
. | TRBJ2-4 | . | TRBV7-6 | CASSLTAGENIQYF | TGTGCCAGCAGCTTAACGGCAGGGGAAAACATTCAGTACTTC
. | TRBJ2-2 | . | TRBV2 | CASSGDQNTGELFF | TGTGCCAGCAGTGGGGACCAAAACACCGGGGAGCTGTTTTTT
TRBD1 | TRBJ2-7 | . | TRBV30 | CAWSKFGTGVIYEQYF | TGTGCCTGGAGTAAATTCGGGACAGGTGTAATCTACGAGCAGTACTTC
. | TRBJ1-3 | . | TRBV5-1 | CASRPGTSGGNTIYF | TGCGCCAGCAGGCCTGGGACCTCAGGTGGAAACACCATATATTTT
. | TRBJ2-6 | . | TRBV20-1 | CSARDHRGSGANVLTF | TGCAGTGCTAGAGATCATAGGGGCTCAGGGGCCAACGTCCTGACTTTC
. | TRBJ2-2 | . | TRBV19 | CASSRLPAGELFF | TGTGCCAGTAGTCGGTTACCCGCCGGGGAGCTGTTTTTT
. | TRBJ2-3 | . | TRBV6-2/TRBV6-3 | CASSYLRDTQYF | TGTGCCAGCAGTTACCTTAGAGATACGCAGTATTTT
. | TRBJ2-6 | . | TRBV5-8 | CASRRAAGANVLTF | TGTGCCAGCAGGAGGGCGGCTGGGGCCAACGTCCTGACTTTC
. | TRBJ1-1 | . | TRBV20-1 | CSATGVMNTEAFF | TGCAGTGCCACGGGGGTCATGAACACTGAAGCTTTCTTT
TRBD1 | TRBJ2-5 | . | TRBV20-1 | CSADRTGGIETQYF | TGCAGTGCGGATCGGACAGGGGGCATAGAGACCCAGTACTTC
. | TRBJ2-6 | . | TRBV20-1 | CSASKLSGANVLTF | TGCAGTGCAAGCAAGCTCTCTGGGGCCAACGTCCTGACTTTC
TRBD2 | TRBJ2-3 | . | TRBV24-1 | CATSGIAGDLNTQYF | TGTGCCACCAGTGGGATAGCGGGGGACTTGAATACGCAGTATTTT
TRBD1 | TRBJ2-1 | . | TRBV4-2 | CASSQDTGRGSYNEQFF | TGTGCCAGCAGCCAAGATACGGGCAGGGGGTCCTACAATGAGCAGTTCTTC
. | TRBJ2-7 | . | TRBV20-1 | CSARERSNSDLHRPLAYEQYF | TGCAGTGCCAGAGAGAGATCGAATTCGGACCTACACCGACCTCTTGCTTACGAGCAGTACTTC
. | TRBJ2-1 | . | TRBV5-4 | CASSFPGAGQHNEQFF | TGTGCCAGCAGCTTCCCCGGGGCGGGGCAACACAATGAGCAGTTCTTC
. | TRBJ1-3 | once | TRBV2 | CAHHGTQGNTIYF | TGTGCCCACCACGGCACACAAGGAAACACCATATATTTT
. | TRBJ1-1 | . | TRBV7-8 | CASSLPAGPSTEAFF | TGTGCCAGCAGCTTACCGGCGGGGCCCAGTACTGAAGCTTTCTTT
. | TRBJ2-7 | . | TRBV18 | CASSPQEGLEQYF | TGTGCCAGCTCACCACAAGAGGGGCTCGAGCAGTACTTC
TRBD2 | TRBJ2-1 | once | TRBV11-3 | CASSLIGLGHNEQFF | TGTGCCAGCAGCTTAATTGGACTAGGCCACAATGAGCAGTTCTTC
TRBD1 | TRBJ2-5 | . | TRBV25-1 | CASSATDRVGAETQYF | TGTGCCAGCAGTGCTACCGACAGGGTCGGCGCAGAGACCCAGTACTTC
. | TRBJ2-7 | . | TRBV21-1 | CASSITGASGSRDEQYF | TGTGCCAGCAGCATTACAGGAGCGAGCGGGAGCAGGGACGAGCAGTACTTC
TRBD1 | TRBJ1-1 | . | TRBV29-1 | CSVGTVSNTEAFF | TGCAGCGTGGGGACAGTCTCGAACACTGAAGCTTTCTTT
. | TRBJ1-2 | . | TRBV15 | CATSRSEPVGYTF | TGTGCCACCAGCCGCTCTGAGCCGGTCGGCTACACCTTC
. | TRBJ2-3 | . | TRBV5-1 | CASSLETTDTQYF | TGCGCCAGCAGCTTGGAAACCACAGATACGCAGTATTTT
TRBD2 | TRBJ2-3 | . | TRBV24-1 | CATSDRIAGATDTQYF | TGTGCCACCAGTGACAGAATAGCGGGAGCTACAGATACGCAGTATTTT
. | TRBJ1-1 | . | TRBV12-3/TRBV12-4 | CASNSPERPEAFF | TGTGCCAGCAACAGCCCCGAGAGGCCTGAAGCTTTCTTT
. | TRBJ2-1 | . | TRBV12-3/TRBV12-4 | CASSLGRHNEQFF | TGTGCCAGCAGTTTAGGGCGACACAATGAGCAGTTCTTC
. | TRBJ1-2 | . | TRBV15 | CATSRGRDDGYTF | TGTGCCACCAGCAGAGGCAGGGATGATGGCTACACCTTC
TRBD1 | TRBJ2-2 | . | TRBV30 | CAWSGLGQTNTGELFF | TGTGCCTGGAGTGGGTTGGGACAGACGAACACCGGGGAGCTGTTTTTT
. | TRBJ2-1 | . | TRBV20-1 | CSATRGGNEQFF | TGCAGTGCTACCAGGGGCGGGAATGAGCAGTTCTTC
TRBD2 | TRBJ2-5 | . | TRBV7-9 | CASSRTSGIIQETQYF | TGTGCCAGCAGCCGGACTAGCGGGATAATTCAAGAGACCCAGTACTTC
TRBD1 | TRBJ2-7 | . | TRBV5-1 | CASSSGDRVAGEQYF | TGCGCCAGCAGCTCTGGGGACAGGGTAGCGGGCGAGCAGTACTTC
. | TRBJ1-1 | . | TRBV3-1 | CASSQASRNTEAFF | TGTGCCAGCAGCCAAGCGAGCAGGAACACTGAAGCTTTCTTT